This T cell receptor beta chain originates from a study of tumor and adjacent non-tumor tissue in lung cancer. At the level of the study: The patients, roughly 10 men and about five women, were roughly 30 to 85 with stage I to III disease.

The template was RNA from unsorted bulk tissue. This CDR3 has 14 residues. Per the germline V gene, CDR1 is MDHEN and CDR2 is SYDVKM. The library came from three nested PCR rounds adapted from ARM-PCR protocols. One entry per CDR3 protein results from TCRdb running MiXCR on the multiplex PCR reads. This sample has 75,000 to 80,000 distinct CDR3 sequences, with roughly 76% found just once. Details on this clonotype: The junction and the germline gene differ at one end; a read error may be behind it.

The receptor's source is a woman between 45 and 65 years old with non-small cell lung cancer. The sequenced sample consisted of lung tumor tissue. The V gene is TRBV28, the J gene TRBJ1-4; D is perhaps TRBD1 (6 bases). This CDR3 is CANSPYRVKGKLFF. As DNA, the CDR3 is TGTGCCAACAGTCCATACAGGGTTAAGGGAAAACTGTTTTTT.